The T cell receptor beta chain under discussion was sequenced for a study of metastatic and nonmetastatic thyroid tumors. Each patient came to thyroid surgery without any prior treatment (of any kind). The CDR3 is made up of 17 amino acids. V dropped 8 bases and J dropped 6; count of bases not matched to a gene: 15. Through MiXCR, TCRdb re-clonotyped the PCR reads. The table includes 20,000 to 25,000 clones, around 11% detected once. This clone showed up many times. This TCR was sampled from a female donor with papillary thyroid cancer or a benign thyroid nodule (not recorded which). Some clones in this sample may be carry-over from other donors' samples. Sequencing was done on a sample of blood. The chain joins TRBV12-3 or TRBV12-4 to TRBJ2-1; 11 nucleotides align to TRBD2. The CDR3 DNA follows: TGTGCCAGCTCACTATTGGCTAGCGGGAGGTCTGGCAATGAGCAGTTCTTC. It specifies CASSLLASGRSGNEQFF.